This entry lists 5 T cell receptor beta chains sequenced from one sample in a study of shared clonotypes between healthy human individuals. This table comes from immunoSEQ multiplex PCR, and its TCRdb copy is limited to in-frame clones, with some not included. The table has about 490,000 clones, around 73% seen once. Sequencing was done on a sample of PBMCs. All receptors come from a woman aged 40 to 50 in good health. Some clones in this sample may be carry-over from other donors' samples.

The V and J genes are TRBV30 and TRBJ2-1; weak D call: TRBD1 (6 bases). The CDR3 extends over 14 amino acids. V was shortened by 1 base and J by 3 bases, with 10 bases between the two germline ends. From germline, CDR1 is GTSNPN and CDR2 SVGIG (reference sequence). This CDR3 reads CAWSDRDYYNEQFF. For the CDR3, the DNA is TGTGCCTGGAGTGACAGGGATTACTACAATGAGCAGTTCTTC.

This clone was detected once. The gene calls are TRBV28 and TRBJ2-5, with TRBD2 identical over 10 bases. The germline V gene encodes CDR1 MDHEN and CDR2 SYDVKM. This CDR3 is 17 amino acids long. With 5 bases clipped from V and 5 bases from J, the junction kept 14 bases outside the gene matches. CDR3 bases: TGTGCCAGCAGTCCCTCAATGCTAGCGGGAGTGGGGGAGACCCAGTACTTC. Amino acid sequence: CASSPSMLAGVGETQYF.

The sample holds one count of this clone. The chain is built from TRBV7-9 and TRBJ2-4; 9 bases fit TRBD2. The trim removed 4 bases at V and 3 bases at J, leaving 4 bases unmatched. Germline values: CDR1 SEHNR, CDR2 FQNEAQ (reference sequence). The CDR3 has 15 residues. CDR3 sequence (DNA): TGTGCCAGCAGCTCCCCGACTAGCGGCAAAAACATTCAGTACTTC. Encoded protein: CASSSPTSGKNIQYF.

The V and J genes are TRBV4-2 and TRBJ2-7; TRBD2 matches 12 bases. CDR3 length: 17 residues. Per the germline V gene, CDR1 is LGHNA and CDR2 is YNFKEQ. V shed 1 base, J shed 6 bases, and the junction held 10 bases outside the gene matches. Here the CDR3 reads CASSQASGLAGSGEQYF. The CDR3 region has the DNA TGTGCCAGCAGCCAAGCTTCCGGACTAGCGGGATCTGGCGAGCAGTACTTC.

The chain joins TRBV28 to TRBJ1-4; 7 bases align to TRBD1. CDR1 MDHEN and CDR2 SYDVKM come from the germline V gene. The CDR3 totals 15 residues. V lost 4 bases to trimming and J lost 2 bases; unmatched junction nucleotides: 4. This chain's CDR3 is CASSSGQATNEKLFF. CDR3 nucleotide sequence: TGTGCCAGCAGTTCAGGACAGGCTACTAATGAAAAACTGTTTTTT. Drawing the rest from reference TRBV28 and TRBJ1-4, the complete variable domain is DVKVTQSSRYLVKRTGEKVFLECVQDMDHENMFWYRQDPGLGLRLIYFSYDVKMKEKGDIPEGYSVSREKKERFSLILESASTNQTSMYLCASSSGQATNEKLFFGSGTQLSVL.